Below are 10 T cell receptor beta chains sequenced from a single sample in a study of early T cells in non-severe SARS-CoV-2 infection. TCRdb re-analysed the 5' RACE reads in MiXCR, keeping a single row per CDR3 protein. Of 80,000 to 95,000 distinct CDR3 sequences listed, around 17% are singletons. The sequences come from whole blood, collected at baseline. The receptors shown here come from an adult who was a healthcare worker with PCR-confirmed SARS-CoV-2 infection or an uninfected control (not recorded which).

This clonotype was seen only a few times. The V call is TRBV2, the J call TRBJ2-7; 13 nucleotides agree with TRBD2. The CDR3 is made up of 16 amino acids. Germline CDR1 SNHLY, CDR2 FYNNEI. V shed 4 bases and J 1 base; nucleotides not matched to a gene: 4. Here the CDR3 reads CASSVRTSGSSYEQYF. The CDR3 DNA reads TGTGCCAGCAGTGTTAGGACTAGCGGGAGTTCCTACGAGCAGTACTTC. The whole variable domain, remainder taken from reference TRBV2 and TRBJ2-7, is EPEVTQTPSHQVTQMGQEVILRCVPISNHLYFYWYRQILGQKVEFLVSFYNNEISEKSEIFDDQFSVERPDGSNFTLKIRSTKLEDSAMYFCASSVRTSGSSYEQYFGPGTRLTVT.

This clonotype was found many times. This chain joins TRBV12-3 or TRBV12-4 and TRBJ1-4; no reliable D call. This CDR3 region has 14 residues. V lost 5 bases and J 3 bases, leaving 10 bases between the germline ends. The CDR3 DNA reads TGTGCCAGCAGTCCCTGGGCTCCTAATGAAAAACTGTTTTTT. It yields the protein CASSPWAPNEKLFF.

This clonotype occurred many times. V usage is TRBV20-1 and J usage is TRBJ2-1; 8 bases map to TRBD2. V lost 2 bases to trimming and J lost 6 bases; unmatched junction nucleotides: 12. This CDR3 contains 16 residues. CDR1 and CDR2 from the germline V gene are DFQATT and SNEGSKA (reference sequence). CDR3: CSARRSSGSESNEQFF. In DNA, the CDR3 is TGCAGTGCTAGAAGGTCGAGCGGGAGCGAGAGCAATGAGCAGTTCTTC.

The chain couples TRBV6-1 to TRBJ2-1; D gene ambiguous. Germline lookup yields CDR1 MNHNS and CDR2 SASEGT. Trimming pared 8 bases from V and 0 bases from J, leaving 11 bases between. The CDR3 sequence is 14 residues long. The CDR3 protein is CASGVRSSYNEQFF. CDR3 DNA: TGTGCCAGCGGGGTGCGAAGCTCCTACAATGAGCAGTTCTTC.

The sample holds a few counts of this clonotype. The rearrangement joins TRBV27 to TRBJ1-1; D is unresolved. Germline loops: CDR1 MNHEY, CDR2 SMNVEV (reference sequence). The CDR3 consists of 13 residues. The germline V and J ends were trimmed by 10 bases and 4 bases, with 16 bases remaining between them. CDR3 sequence reads: CATMNPPGTEAFF. The DNA of the CDR3 is TGTGCCACGATGAACCCCCCGGGCACTGAAGCTTTCTTT.

V and J are TRBV12-3 or TRBV12-4 and TRBJ2-2, with 8 bases identical to TRBD2. This CDR3 is built from 15 residues. J was trimmed by 8 bases and V by 6 bases; bases with no gene match: 11. Here the CDR3 DNA reads TGTGCCAGCAGAATGAAGACTAGCGTCCTTGGGGAGCTGTTTTTT. It is translated as CASRMKTSVLGELFF.

The rearrangement links TRBV7-2 to TRBJ2-3; no firm D call. Trimming cost V 1 base and J 2 bases, with 4 bases left between them. CDR3 length: 13 residues. In germline, CDR1 is SGHTA, CDR2 FQGNSA. The CDR3 protein is CASSLVFTDTQYF. The CDR3 DNA is TGTGCCAGCAGCTTAGTCTTCACAGATACGCAGTATTTT.

The sample holds a few counts of this clonotype. The chain joins TRBV7-6 to TRBJ1-3; D uncertain. The CDR3 is 15 residues long. Trimming left V 3 bases short and J 0 bases short, with 9 bases between. Germline V lookup: CDR1 SGHVS, CDR2 FNYEAQ. The CDR3: CASSFGPSSGNTIYF. CDR3 nucleotides: TGTGCCAGCAGCTTCGGACCAAGCTCTGGAAACACCATATATTTT.

This clonotype was recorded many times. The V call is TRBV29-1, the J call TRBJ2-3; D gene ambiguous. V lost 6 bases and J lost 1, with 14 bases in between. The CDR3 runs 14 residues. Germline lookup yields CDR1 SQVTM and CDR2 ANQGSEA. The CDR3 loop reads CSVVESPGTDTQYF. The CDR3 DNA reads TGCAGCGTAGTCGAATCCCCCGGCACAGATACGCAGTATTTT.

This clonotype was counted ten times or more. The chain uses TRBV12-3 or TRBV12-4 and TRBJ1-2; weak D call: TRBD1 (6 bases). The germline V and J ends were trimmed by 5 bases and 0 bases, with 10 bases remaining between them. There are 14 residues in the CDR3. In DNA, the CDR3 is TGTGCCAGCAGTCCGACAGGAGCTAACTATGGCTACACCTTC. This sequence encodes CASSPTGANYGYTF.